The 11 T cell receptor beta chains in this list originate from one sample, sequenced in a study of shared clonotypes between healthy human individuals. Profiled with immunoSEQ multiplex PCR; TCRdb holds only in-frame clones, not every one. This sample carries over 2 million clones, roughly 94% of them seen once, and the ten largest clones take 1% to 1.3%. Naive CD8 cells lacked CD45RO and underwent positive selection for CCR7, leaving out terminally differentiated effector memory CD45RA+ cells. Sequenced: naive CD8+ T cells sorted from blood. The receptors shown here come from a man aged 18 to 35 in good health.

This chain uses TRBV25-1 with TRBJ1-1, with D possibly TRBD1 on 6 matching bases. Germline CDR1 is MGHDK and CDR2 is SYGVNS. The CDR3 covers 14 residues. Trimming took 2 bases from V and 3 from J, leaving 10 bases between them. CDR3 nucleotide sequence: TGTGCCAGCAGTGAAGCGGGGGGGCACACTGAAGCTTTCTTT. This translates into CASSEAGGHTEAFF.

J is TRBJ2-3 and V is TRBV7-9, with D perhaps matching TRBD2 (6 bases). CDR1 and CDR2 (germline): SEHNR, FQNEAQ (reference sequence). V lost 4 bases, J lost 2 bases, and 10 bases lay in between. This CDR3 region has 14 residues. CDR3 bases: TGTGCCAGCAGCTCTTGGCGGGACACAGATACGCAGTATTTT. Its protein is CASSSWRDTDTQYF.

The CDR3 DNA follows: TGTGCCAGCAGTCTAGCTTATGAGCAGTTCTTC. Translating it yields CASSLAYEQFF. The chain joins TRBV6-1 to TRBJ2-1, with D possibly being TRBD2 (5 bases). Germline loops: CDR1 MNHNS, CDR2 SASEGT. V was trimmed by 5 bases and J by 8 bases, leaving 7 bases between them. The CDR3 runs 11 residues.

The chain joins TRBV9 to TRBJ1-1; tentative D call: TRBD1 (5 bases). Germline assignment: CDR1 SGDLS and CDR2 YYNGEE. V shed 4 bases and J shed 4 bases, with 11 bases lying between them. This CDR3 has 13 amino acids. CDR3 bases: TGTGCCAGCAGCCCTAGTGGGGCCACTGAAGCTTTCTTT. Translated: CASSPSGATEAFF.

The chain couples TRBV4-1 to TRBJ1-1; D is perhaps TRBD1 (5 bases). CDR3 length equals 16 residues. Germline values: CDR1 MGHRA, CDR2 YSYEKL. V was trimmed by 4 bases and J by 0 bases, leaving 15 bases between them. The CDR3 DNA sequence: TGCGCCAGCAGCCTGACACTGACAGAAGTGAACACTGAAGCTTTCTTT. Its translation: CASSLTLTEVNTEAFF.

As regards this clone: This sample also contains other DNA sequences that code for the same CDR3. The genes are TRBV28 and TRBJ1-1; weak D call: TRBD1 (5 bases). The V end was cut by 5 bases, the J end by 0 bases, with 13 bases between. The CDR3 is 15 residues long. CDR1 and CDR2 (germline): MDHEN, SYDVKM. The CDR3 region has the DNA TGTGCCAGCAGTCTGAGGGGCCCGATGAACACTGAAGCTTTCTTT. This sequence encodes CASSLRGPMNTEAFF. Combining the CDR3 with reference TRBV28 and TRBJ1-1 gives the whole variable domain DVKVTQSSRYLVKRTGEKVFLECVQDMDHENMFWYRQDPGLGLRLIYFSYDVKMKEKGDIPEGYSVSREKKERFSLILESASTNQTSMYLCASSLRGPMNTEAFFGQGTRLTVV.

A remark on this clone: The sample holds other DNA sequences that translate to the same CDR3. The chain combines TRBV5-1 with TRBJ1-1; D not resolved. Germline CDR1 and CDR2: SGHRS and YFSETQ. This CDR3 spans 15 amino acids. V lost 0 bases and J 1 base, leaving 10 bases between the germline ends. This CDR3 is CASSLVGSGNTEAFF. The CDR3 DNA reads as TGCGCCAGCAGCTTGGTAGGGTCCGGGAACACTGAAGCTTTCTTT.

Remarks on this clone: Other DNA sequences of this sample code for an identical CDR3. The chain links TRBV9 to TRBJ2-7; tentatively, D is TRBD2 (5 bases). This CDR3 has 13 amino acids. The germline V and J ends were trimmed by 0 bases and 6 bases, with 10 bases remaining between them. Germline CDR1 reads SGDLS; CDR2 reads YYNGEE. The CDR3, as DNA: TGTGCCAGCAGCGTAGGTTCGGGGTCCGAGCAGTACTTC. Its protein product is CASSVGSGSEQYF.

The genes are TRBV10-2 and TRBJ2-7; 7 bases map to TRBD2. V shed 4 bases and J 5 bases; nucleotides not matched to a gene: 11. Germline values: CDR1 WSHSY, CDR2 SAAADI. CDR3 length: 15 amino acids. The CDR3 reads CASSVVGGSFDEQYF. Here the CDR3 DNA reads TGCGCCAGCAGTGTAGTTGGCGGGAGCTTCGACGAGCAGTACTTC.

As concerns this clone: The same CDR3 also results from other DNA sequences found in this sample. The gene calls are TRBV6-5 and TRBJ2-1, with 8 positions matching TRBD2. Germline CDR1 reads MNHEY; CDR2 reads SVGAGI. The CDR3 has 14 amino acids. The J segment lost 5 bases and the V segment lost 1 base, leaving 1 base of the junction unmatched. The CDR3 coding sequence is TGTGCCAGCAGTTACTTGCGGGGGGACAATGAGCAGTTCTTC. Translating it yields CASSYLRGDNEQFF.

This clone was seen only once. Different DNA sequences within this sample yield the same CDR3. The chain uses TRBV7-9 and TRBJ2-5; D is unresolved. V gave up 0 bases and J gave up 4 bases, with 3 bases separating them. Germline CDR1 and CDR2: SEHNR and FQNEAQ (reference sequence). CDR3 size: 12 residues. CDR3 amino acids: CASSLARETQYF. The CDR3 DNA reads as TGTGCCAGCAGCTTAGCTAGAGAGACCCAGTACTTC.